A selection of T cell receptor beta chains follows, all from one sample in a study of cytomegalovirus exposure and HLA in healthy donors. Repertoires were generated with immunoSEQ multiplex PCR, while TCRdb's copy carries only in-frame clones and drops some. This sample's table has roughly 120,000 clones. What was sequenced was PBMCs. The source is a man in his forties in good health and CMV-seronegative. The CDR3 runs from the conserved cysteine through the conserved F or W. A D gene is named only where the DNA matches it firmly.

j_call,v_call,d_call,cdr3_aa,cdr3_nt
TRBJ2-2,TRBV19,TRBD2,CASSKRLAGESGELFF,TGTGCCAGTAGTAAAAGACTAGCGGGAGAGTCGGGGGAGCTGTTTTTT
TRBJ2-7,TRBV6-5,TRBD1,CASSYSPGTGAREQYF,TGTGCCAGCAGTTACTCTCCCGGGACAGGGGCACGCGAGCAGTACTTC
TRBJ2-7,TRBV5-6,TRBD1,CASSLAGTAFRPYEQYF,TGTGCCAGCAGCTTGGCCGGGACAGCTTTTCGTCCCTACGAGCAGTACTTC
TRBJ2-3,TRBV27,TRBD2,CASSLWGGSHTDTQYF,TGTGCCAGCAGTTTATGGGGCGGGAGCCACACAGATACGCAGTATTTT
TRBJ2-7,TRBV6-1,NA,CASSGFPSHTQAYEQYF,TGTGCCAGCAGTGGCTTCCCTAGCCATACTCAAGCCTACGAGCAGTACTTC
TRBJ2-7,TRBV5-4,TRBD2,CASSPIVAGVPHEQYF,TGTGCCAGCAGCCCGATAGTAGCGGGAGTACCCCACGAGCAGTACTTC
TRBJ2-1,TRBV19,TRBD2,CASSILAGGYEQFF,TGTGCCAGTAGTATCCTCGCGGGGGGTTATGAGCAGTTCTTC
TRBJ2-5,TRBV5-1,TRBD1,CASSFDRGMETQYF,TGCGCCAGCAGCTTCGACAGGGGGATGGAGACCCAGTACTTC
TRBJ2-7,TRBV11-2,TRBD1,CASSQQGAYYEQYF,TGTGCCAGCAGCCAACAGGGGGCTTACTACGAGCAGTACTTC
TRBJ1-5,TRBV28,NA,CASSLGGIQSNQPQHF,TGTGCCAGCAGTTTAGGCGGGATTCAGAGCAATCAGCCCCAGCATTTT
TRBJ2-3,TRBV4-2,TRBD1,CASSHIQGDSTDTQYF,TGTGCCAGCAGCCACATACAGGGGGATAGCACAGATACGCAGTATTTT
TRBJ2-7,TRBV6-5,TRBD2,CASSYSSAGGPYEQYF,TGTGCCAGCAGTTACTCGAGCGCGGGAGGGCCCTACGAGCAGTACTTC
TRBJ2-5,TRBV18,NA,CASSEVEVETQYF,TGTGCCAGCTCTGAGGTCGAAGTGGAGACCCAGTACTTC
TRBJ2-4,TRBV10-1,NA,CASSRQLAKNIQYF,TGCGCCAGCAGTCGACAGCTAGCCAAAAACATTCAGTACTTC
TRBJ1-1,TRBV28,NA,CASVLSGRTEAFF,TGTGCCAGCGTATTAAGTGGGAGGACTGAAGCTTTCTTT
TRBJ2-1,TRBV6-4,NA,CASAPGSLPNEQFF,TGTGCCAGCGCCCCCGGGTCCCTGCCCAATGAGCAGTTCTTC
TRBJ1-1,TRBV7-9,TRBD1,CASSSTGGGKAFF,TGTGCCAGCAGCTCAACAGGGGGCGGTAAAGCTTTCTTT
TRBJ2-3,TRBV5-6,TRBD2,CASSLEGLAADTQYF,TGTGCCAGCAGCTTGGAAGGACTAGCTGCGGATACGCAGTATTTT
TRBJ1-1,TRBV6-5,NA,CASTTDRGGTEAFF,TGTGCCAGCACCACAGACCGGGGGGGGACTGAAGCTTTCTTT
TRBJ2-3,TRBV5-1,TRBD2,CASSLGGLAGDLTHTQYF,TGCGCCAGCAGCTTGGGGGGACTAGCGGGAGACCTTACCCATACGCAGTATTTT
TRBJ2-5,TRBV11-3,TRBD2,CASSQSGRETQYF,TGTGCCAGCAGCCAGAGCGGGAGGGAGACCCAGTACTTC
TRBJ1-2,TRBV7-8,NA,CASSTATAAYGYTF,TGTGCCAGCAGCACTGCGACCGCGGCCTATGGCTACACCTTC
TRBJ2-7,TRBV7-8,TRBD1,CASSIGTGYEQYF,TGTGCCAGCAGCATCGGGACAGGCTACGAGCAGTACTTC
TRBJ1-5,TRBV4-1,NA,CASSQGGGGQPQHF,TGCGCCAGCAGCCAAGGAGGAGGAGGTCAGCCCCAGCATTTT
TRBJ1-1,TRBV2,NA,CASISGLTGMNTEAFF,TGTGCCAGCATATCGGGGTTAACAGGGATGAACACTGAAGCTTTCTTT
TRBJ1-2,TRBV10-2,TRBD1,CASSHRGYNYGYTF,TGCGCCAGCAGCCACAGGGGATATAACTATGGCTACACCTTC
TRBJ1-2,TRBV29-1,NA,CSVFLGVGYGYTF,TGCAGCGTTTTCCTGGGAGTAGGCTATGGCTACACCTTC
TRBJ2-7,TRBV19,NA,CASSIRQGYEQYF,TGTGCCAGTAGTATTCGGCAGGGATACGAGCAGTACTTC
TRBJ1-4,TRBV5-4,NA,CASSSQTHGGAANEKLFF,TGTGCCAGCAGCTCCCAAACGCACGGCGGGGCAGCTAATGAAAAACTGTTTTTT
TRBJ2-7,TRBV7-2,NA,CASSLVGRAYEQYF,TGTGCCAGCAGCTTAGTGGGCAGGGCCTACGAGCAGTACTTC
TRBJ1-2,TRBV28,NA,CASSLVGAANYGYTF,TGTGCCAGCAGTTTAGTCGGAGCAGCTAACTATGGCTACACCTTC
TRBJ2-7,TRBV11-2,NA,CASTAAADRRLEQYF,TGTGCCAGCACCGCCGCGGCGGACAGACGGTTGGAGCAGTACTTC
TRBJ2-7,TRBV28,NA,CASSISGAYEQYF,TGTGCCAGCAGTATATCAGGGGCCTACGAGCAGTACTTC
TRBJ2-5,TRBV2,TRBD1,CASSGTGGRQTQYF,TGTGCCAGCAGTGGGACAGGGGGCAGGCAGACCCAGTACTTC
TRBJ2-3,TRBV6-6,TRBD2,CASRGGDTQYF,TGTGCCAGCAGGGGGGGGGATACGCAGTATTTT
TRBJ2-7,TRBV6-5,TRBD2,CASSRGSGSFEQYF,TGTGCCAGCAGTCGAGGTAGCGGGAGTTTCGAGCAGTACTTC
TRBJ1-6,TRBV6-6,NA,CASSYGADNSPLHF,TGTGCCAGCAGTTACGGGGCAGATAATTCACCCCTCCACTTT
TRBJ2-3,TRBV2,NA,CASSEYSSRDTQYF,TGTGCCAGCAGTGAATATTCCAGTCGAGATACGCAGTATTTT
TRBJ2-1,TRBV2,NA,CASRVRGNEQFF,TGTGCCAGCAGGGTCCGGGGGAATGAGCAGTTCTTC
TRBJ2-7,TRBV9,TRBD2,CASSVAQIGTSGREGYEQYF,TGTGCCAGCAGCGTAGCCCAGATAGGGACTAGCGGGAGGGAGGGGTACGAGCAGTACTTC
TRBJ2-1,TRBV4-1,TRBD2,CASSQDLRAGGPLPYNEQFF,TGCGCCAGCAGCCAAGATTTGCGAGCGGGAGGCCCCTTGCCCTACAATGAGCAGTTCTTC
TRBJ1-5,TRBV18,TRBD1,CASSANRGPQPQHF,TGTGCCAGCTCAGCAAACAGGGGGCCTCAGCCCCAGCATTTT
TRBJ1-1,TRBV9,NA,CASSPSNTEAFF,TGTGCCAGCAGCCCTTCGAACACTGAAGCTTTCTTT
TRBJ1-1,TRBV4-2,TRBD1,CASSQGYYGQGNTEAFF,TGTGCCAGCAGCCAAGGATATTACGGACAGGGGAACACTGAAGCTTTCTTT
TRBJ1-2,TRBV2,TRBD1,CASSSLTGGYGYTF,TGTGCCAGCAGTTCCTTGACAGGGGGCTATGGCTACACCTTC